This passage covers 18 T cell receptor beta chains from one sample sequenced in a study of vaccination and CD4 T cells after COVID-19. In TCRdb, the PCR reads were re-called with MiXCR into one record per CDR3 protein. The table records about 18,000 distinct CDR3 sequences, approximately 65% of them present only once. Specimen: CD4+ T cells from blood, collected before SARS-CoV-2 vaccination. Receptors were obtained from a human donor who had recovered from COVID-19.

This chain connects TRBV28 to TRBJ2-7; 7 bases line up with TRBD1. CDR1 and CDR2 (germline): MDHEN, SYDVKM. V was pared by 5 bases and J by 2 bases, with 9 bases of the junction left unmatched. This CDR3 is 15 amino acids long. CDR3 DNA: TGTGCCAGCAGTGGCCGCGACAGGGTGGCCTACGAGCAGTACTTC. This encodes CASSGRDRVAYEQYF.

In its sample, this clonotype was seen once. The rearrangement uses TRBV24-1 and TRBJ2-3, with D unresolved. Trimming removed 8 bases from V and 4 bases from J, with 6 bases in between. The CDR3 contains 11 residues. Germline V gene sequence: CDR1 KGHDR, CDR2 SFDVKD. The CDR3 DNA follows: TGTGCCACCACCTCCCCAGATACGCAGTATTTT. This sequence encodes CATTSPDTQYF.

The CDR3 here is CAWKVAGITYEQYF. CDR3 nucleotides: TGTGCCTGGAAGGTGGCAGGAATTACCTACGAGCAGTACTTC. The chain uses TRBV30 and TRBJ2-7; D is ambiguous. V shed 4 bases and J shed 2 bases, with 15 bases lying between them. The CDR3 sequence is 14 residues long. CDR1 and CDR2 (germline): GTSNPN, SVGIG (reference sequence).

The chain's CDR3 is CASSTTGYSYEQYF. CDR3 coding DNA: TGTGCCAGTAGTACCACAGGGTACTCCTACGAGCAGTACTTC. The chain has TRBV19 and TRBJ2-7, with a tentative D call TRBD1 (6 bases). Germline V gene sequence: CDR1 LNHDA, CDR2 SQIVND (reference sequence). The CDR3 is made up of 14 amino acids. Trimming removed 4 bases from V and 0 bases from J, with 10 bases in between.

This chain links TRBV20-1 with TRBJ2-3, with TRBD2 identical over 8 bases. The germline gives CDR1 DFQATT, CDR2 SNEGSKA (reference sequence). Unmatched junction bases numbered 5, after V lost 1 base and J lost 2 bases. CDR3 length: 15 amino acids. The DNA of the CDR3 is TGCAGTGCTAGAGGCGATAGCGGGGTCACAGATACGCAGTATTTT. The encoded protein is CSARGDSGVTDTQYF.

The chain recombines TRBV5-8 with TRBJ1-5, with D hard to call. CDR1 and CDR2 from the germline V gene are SGHTS and YDEGEE. The CDR3 is made up of 15 amino acids. Trimming took 0 bases from V and 4 from J, leaving 11 bases between them. The CDR3 loop is CASSLVVSGNQPQHF. The CDR3 coding sequence is TGTGCCAGCAGCTTGGTAGTCTCTGGAAATCAGCCCCAGCATTTT. Full variable domain (missing parts from reference TRBV5-8 and TRBJ1-5): EAGVTQSPTHLIKTRGQQATLRCSPISGHTSVYWYQQALGLGLQFLLWYDEGEERNRGNFPPRFSGRQFPNYSSELNVNALELEDSALYLCASSLVVSGNQPQHFGDGTRLSIL.

Only a few counts were recorded for this clonotype. This chain uses TRBV15 with TRBJ2-5; 7 bases match TRBD2. Germline V lookup: CDR1 LNHNV, CDR2 YYDKDF (reference sequence). There are 15 residues in the CDR3. Trimming cost V 7 bases and J 2 bases; bases outside gene matches: 10. The CDR3 protein is CATMPSGDSQETQYF. CDR3 nucleotides: TGTGCCACCATGCCTAGCGGAGACTCACAAGAGACCCAGTACTTC.

The rearrangement uses TRBV20-1 and TRBJ2-3, with 7 bases aligning to TRBD2. Trimming at V came to 3 bases and at J to 5 bases, leaving 8 bases not matched to a gene. Germline CDR1 DFQATT, CDR2 SNEGSKA (reference sequence). The CDR3 has 14 residues. CDR3: CSASRSGGRDTQYF. The CDR3 DNA sequence: TGCAGTGCTAGCAGATCGGGAGGCAGAGATACGCAGTATTTT.

V is TRBV10-1 and J is TRBJ2-3; TRBD2 matches at 7 bases. This CDR3 contains 15 residues. CDR1 and CDR2 (germline): WNHNN, SYGVQD (reference sequence). Losses at the gene ends were 9 bases for V and 5 bases for J; bases not matched to a gene: 14. The CDR3 sequence: CARGGVDGGRDTQYF. CDR3 DNA sequence: TGCGCCAGGGGGGGAGTGGATGGCGGGAGAGATACGCAGTATTTT.

The rearrangement links TRBV20-1 to TRBJ2-3; D may be TRBD1 or TRBD2 (5 bases each). V was cut by 7 bases and J by 4 bases, with 18 bases left in between. Germline loops: CDR1 DFQATT, CDR2 SNEGSKA (reference sequence). The CDR3 is 14 amino acids. CDR3 protein: CSGQWGFLADTQYF. DNA of the CDR3: TGCAGTGGGCAGTGGGGGTTTCTCGCAGATACGCAGTATTTT.

The gene calls are TRBV18 and TRBJ2-7; D not resolved. Germline V gives CDR1 KGHSH, CDR2 LQKENI. Trimming removed 3 bases at V and 1 base at J, with 10 bases between. This CDR3 is 14 amino acids long. The DNA of the CDR3 is TGTGCCAGCTCACCGCCCCGCAAGTCCTACGAGCAGTACTTC. Amino acid sequence: CASSPPRKSYEQYF.

For the CDR3, the DNA is TGTGCCAGTAGTAGAACGGGACTCTCCTACGAGCAGTACTTC. Protein sequence: CASSRTGLSYEQYF. The V call is TRBV19, the J call TRBJ2-7; possible D gene TRBD2, 6 bases. CDR1 and CDR2 (germline): LNHDA, SQIVND (reference sequence). CDR3 length: 14 amino acids. V gave up 4 bases and J gave up 0 bases, with 10 bases separating them.

This sequence joins TRBV20-1 and TRBJ2-7; D is possibly TRBD1 (6 bases). Trimming removed 2 bases from V and 0 bases from J, with 14 bases in between. Germline-derived CDR1 and CDR2 are DFQATT and SNEGSKA (reference sequence). This CDR3 region has 15 residues. CDR3 DNA sequence: TGCAGTGCTAGACTCATCCGGGACACCTCCTACGAGCAGTACTTC. The encoded protein is CSARLIRDTSYEQYF.

The chain joins TRBV19 to TRBJ2-7; tentative D call: TRBD2 (5 bases). The germline gives CDR1 LNHDA, CDR2 SQIVND (reference sequence). This CDR3 comprises 13 residues. V was clipped by 5 bases and J by 4 bases, with 12 bases between them. The CDR3: CASSLGSSYEQYF. DNA of the CDR3: TGTGCCAGTAGTCTGGGGAGCTCTTACGAGCAGTACTTC.

This clonotype was seen only a few times. The CDR3 sequence: CSARGGPTYNEQFF. The CDR3 nucleotides are TGCAGTGCTAGGGGTGGGCCTACCTACAATGAGCAGTTCTTC. This chain connects TRBV20-1 to TRBJ2-1; D gene unclear. V was shortened by 3 bases and J by 2 bases, with 11 bases between the two germline ends. The CDR3 is made up of 14 amino acids. Germline CDR1 is DFQATT and CDR2 is SNEGSKA (reference sequence).

This sequence joins TRBV7-9 and TRBJ2-3, with TRBD2 identical over 7 bases. Germline-derived CDR1 and CDR2 are SEHNR and FQNEAQ (reference sequence). Trimming removed 5 bases from V and 6 bases from J; junction bases left unmatched: 2. This CDR3 comprises 12 residues. CDR3 in amino acids: CASSALADTQYF. DNA for the CDR3: TGTGCCAGCAGCGCACTAGCGGATACGCAGTATTTT.

This clonotype was counted only a few times. The rearrangement uses TRBV19 and TRBJ2-3, with D maybe TRBD2 (6 bases). The CDR3 loop spans 14 amino acids. CDR1 and CDR2 from the germline V gene are LNHDA and SQIVND (reference sequence). The CDR3, as DNA: TGTGCGACGCGGGACCCTAGGTCATCAGATACGCAGTATTTT. Amino acids: CATRDPRSSDTQYF.

This clonotype occurred once. The chain joins TRBV28 to TRBJ1-5; D is possibly TRBD1 (5 bases). The CDR3 loop spans 16 amino acids. Germline lookup yields CDR1 MDHEN and CDR2 SYDVKM. The germline V and J ends were trimmed by 4 bases and 0 bases, with 13 bases remaining between them. This CDR3 is CASSWGSLNSNQPQHF. In DNA, the CDR3 is TGTGCCAGCAGTTGGGGCAGCCTGAATAGCAATCAGCCCCAGCATTTT.